This passage covers 26 T cell receptor beta chains from one sample sequenced in a study of control samples from healthy donors and cancer patients. Method: immunoSEQ multiplex PCR; TCRdb's copy keeps in-frame clones and lacks some. Of 74,000 or so clones listed, roughly 90% were seen once; the top ten hold 6.5% to 8.5%. The material sequenced was blood. Receptor source: a middle-aged man in good health.

The rearrangement joins TRBV15 to TRBJ2-3; 12 bases align to TRBD1. CDR1 LNHNV and CDR2 YYDKDF come from the germline V gene (reference sequence). V gave up 5 bases and J gave up 5 bases; unmatched junction bases: 2. The CDR3 extends over 14 amino acids. The CDR3 nucleotides are TGTGCCACCAGCCGGGACAGGGGGCGAGATACGCAGTATTTT. Amino acid sequence: CATSRDRGRDTQYF.

This sequence joins TRBV3-1 (or the pseudogene TRBV3-2) and TRBJ2-7, with D tentatively TRBD2 (6 bases). The CDR3 totals 13 residues. Germline lookup yields CDR1 LGHDT and CDR2 YNNKEL (reference sequence). The V end was cut by 6 bases, the J end by 2 bases, with 11 bases between. As DNA, the CDR3 is TGTGCCAGCAGGGGGGGAGGTCCCTACGAGCAGTACTTC. It is translated as CASRGGGPYEQYF.

The genes are TRBV6-5 and TRBJ2-7, with 10 bases aligning to TRBD1. The V gene's germline CDR1 is MNHEY and CDR2 SVGAGI. J was trimmed by 11 bases and V by 0 bases; bases with no gene match: 1. The CDR3 consists of 12 residues. CDR3 sequence reads: CASSYSGQGEYF. CDR3 DNA: TGTGCCAGCAGTTACTCAGGACAGGGGGAGTACTTC.

This clone was seen just once. CDR3 nucleotide sequence: TGTGCCAGTAGTATAGATCTGAAGGAGCAGTTCTTC. Amino acids: CASSIDLKEQFF. The chain uses TRBV19 and TRBJ2-1; no firm D call. The CDR3 sequence is 12 residues long. CDR1 is LNHDA and CDR2 is SQIVND in the germline V gene (reference sequence). Trimming left V 0 bases short and J 10 bases short, with 7 bases between.

The chain has TRBV6-2 or TRBV6-3 and TRBJ1-1, with 8 nucleotides matching TRBD1. Germline-derived CDR1 and CDR2 are MNHEY and SVGEGT. V lost 6 bases, J lost 1 base, and 10 bases stayed unmatched. CDR3 length equals 16 residues. The CDR3 nucleotides read TGTGCCAGCAGCCCTGGACAGGGTACCTGGAACACTGAAGCTTTCTTT. Protein product: CASSPGQGTWNTEAFF.

The chain is built from TRBV6-5 and TRBJ1-1; TRBD1 matches at 7 bases. Germline CDR1 and CDR2: MNHEY and SVGAGI. CDR3 length: 13 amino acids. Germline trimming cut 6 bases from V and 3 bases from J; bases unmatched to any gene: 4. This chain's CDR3 is CASRETGYTEAFF. CDR3 sequence (DNA): TGTGCCAGCAGGGAGACAGGGTACACTGAAGCTTTCTTT.

CDR3: CASSPIGLHQNTEAFF. CDR3 nucleotides: TGTGCCAGCAGCCCGATAGGGTTACACCAGAACACTGAAGCTTTCTTT. The chain combines TRBV7-8 with TRBJ1-1; D is undetermined. The ends were cut back, 5 bases at V and 1 base at J, with 17 bases in the middle. CDR1 and CDR2 from the germline V gene are SGHVS and FQNEAQ. This CDR3 has 16 amino acids. Supplemented by reference TRBV7-8 and TRBJ1-1, the full variable domain reads GAGVSQSPRYKVAKRGQDVALRCDPISGHVSLFWYQQALGQGPEFLTYFQNEAQLDKSGLPSDRFFAERPEGSVSTLKIQRTQQEDSAVYLCASSPIGLHQNTEAFFGQGTRLTVV.

This clone was recorded only once. The V gene is TRBV30, the J gene TRBJ2-3; 9 positions agree with TRBD2. Germline V gene lookup returns CDR1 GTSNPN and CDR2 SVGIG (reference sequence). The CDR3 has 13 residues. The trim removed 5 bases at V and 4 bases at J, leaving 4 bases unmatched. The CDR3 is CAWEGLAADTQYF. In DNA, the CDR3 is TGTGCCTGGGAGGGACTAGCTGCAGATACGCAGTATTTT.

The chain couples TRBV5-6 to TRBJ2-3; TRBD2 matches 9 bases. The germline CDR1 and CDR2 sequences are SGHDT and YYEEEE. Trimming cost V 4 bases and J 1 base; bases outside gene matches: 4. This CDR3 comprises 15 residues. CDR3 sequence: CASSTPSGGTDTQYF. The CDR3 nucleotides read TGTGCCAGCAGCACTCCTAGCGGGGGCACAGATACGCAGTATTTT.

The chain employs TRBV7-9 and TRBJ2-5, with 9 bases fitting TRBD1. From germline, CDR1 is SEHNR and CDR2 FQNEAQ (reference sequence). V was pared by 8 bases and J by 4 bases, with 8 bases of the junction left unmatched. The CDR3 has 14 residues. CDR3 sequence reads: CASGRDRVGETQYF. CDR3 DNA: TGTGCCAGCGGACGGGACAGGGTGGGAGAGACCCAGTACTTC.

This clone has just one count. V and J are TRBV5-1 and TRBJ2-2; 8 bases agree with TRBD2. The V gene end was trimmed by 5 bases and the J gene end by 3 bases; junction bases not matched to a gene: 3. The germline V gene encodes CDR1 SGHRS and CDR2 YFSETQ. CDR3 size: 14 residues. The CDR3 reads CASSLRGDTGELFF. In DNA, the CDR3 is TGCGCCAGCAGTTTGCGGGGGGACACCGGGGAGCTGTTTTTT. Supplemented by reference TRBV5-1 and TRBJ2-2, the full variable domain reads KAGVTQTPRYLIKTRGQQVTLSCSPISGHRSVSWYQQTPGQGLQFLFEYFSETQRNKGNFPGRFSGRQFSNSRSEMNVSTLELGDSALYLCASSLRGDTGELFFGEGSRLTVL.

This clone appeared a single time. The V gene is TRBV6-1, the J gene TRBJ2-1; 9 nucleotides match TRBD1. Trimming cost V 0 bases and J 8 bases; bases outside gene matches: 8. CDR1 and CDR2 (germline): MNHNS, SASEGT. The CDR3 runs 16 residues. The CDR3 reads CASSEAPGQGADEQFF. For the CDR3, the DNA is TGTGCCAGCAGTGAAGCCCCGGGACAGGGCGCGGATGAGCAGTTCTTC.

This chain uses TRBV10-3 with TRBJ1-3; unclear D gene. The CDR3 consists of 15 residues. Germline V gives CDR1 ENHRY, CDR2 SYGVKD. The V and J ends lost 7 bases and 0 bases respectively, with 13 bases between them. The CDR3 sequence: CAITRDEVSGNTIYF. CDR3 DNA sequence: TGTGCCATCACCCGGGATGAGGTCTCTGGAAACACCATATATTTT.

The genes are TRBV7-7 and TRBJ2-5; D not resolved. Germline CDR1 SSHAT, CDR2 FNYEAQ (reference sequence). V was cut by 5 bases and J by 1 base, with 11 bases left in between. The CDR3 sequence is 14 residues long. For the CDR3, the DNA is TGTGCCAGCAGCCCGGTGGGCAGCCAAGAGACCCAGTACTTC. This gives the protein CASSPVGSQETQYF.

This sequence joins TRBV5-6 and TRBJ1-5, with 7 positions matching TRBD1. From germline, CDR1 is SGHDT and CDR2 YYEEEE. Unmatched junction bases numbered 11, after V lost 4 bases and J lost 4 bases. The CDR3 is made up of 16 amino acids. The CDR3 DNA reads as TGTGCCAGCAGCCTACAACAGGGGTTCGGAAATCAGCCCCAGCATTTT. Protein sequence: CASSLQQGFGNQPQHF.

This clone came up once. The rearrangement links TRBV30 to TRBJ1-6; perhaps TRBD1 as D (5 bases). V lost 2 bases and J lost 14, with 13 bases in between. This CDR3 is built from 12 residues. Germline V gene lookup returns CDR1 GTSNPN and CDR2 SVGIG (reference sequence). CDR3 amino acids: CAWSSLGTTLHF. The CDR3 DNA reads TGTGCCTGGAGTAGTCTAGGGACCACCCTCCACTTT.

In its sample, this clone was seen once. V and J are TRBV6-5 and TRBJ2-1, with D unresolved. The germline CDR1 and CDR2 sequences are MNHEY and SVGAGI. V was cut by 6 bases and J by 6 bases, with 6 bases left in between. The CDR3 is 11 residues long. CDR3 sequence reads: CASSSFNEQFF. The CDR3 nucleotides are TGTGCCAGCAGCTCTTTCAATGAGCAGTTCTTC.

The chain uses TRBV7-2 and TRBJ2-6; D gene ambiguous. The CDR3 totals 16 residues. V was shortened by 5 bases and J by 0 bases, with 11 bases between the two germline ends. Germline assignment: CDR1 SGHTA and CDR2 FQGNSA. The CDR3 is CASSPIKFSGANVLTF. CDR3 sequence (DNA): TGTGCCAGCAGCCCAATAAAGTTCTCTGGGGCCAACGTCCTGACTTTC. Filled out from reference TRBV7-2 and TRBJ2-6, the complete variable domain reads GAGVSQSPSNKVTEKGKDVELRCDPISGHTALYWYRQSLGQGLEFLIYFQGNSAPDKSGLPSDRFSAERTGGSVSTLTIQRTQQEDSAVYLCASSPIKFSGANVLTFGAGSRLTVL.

The chain carries TRBV5-6 and TRBJ2-7; possible D gene TRBD1, 5 bases. CDR3 length equals 13 residues. The V gene lost 4 bases and the J gene lost 3 bases, with 11 bases spanning the gap. CDR1 and CDR2 (germline): SGHDT, YYEEEE. The CDR3 region is CASSPRDSYEQYF. The CDR3 DNA is TGTGCCAGCAGCCCGCGAGACAGCTACGAGCAGTACTTC.

The J gene is TRBJ2-7, the V gene TRBV2; 7 positions agree with TRBD1. Germline CDR1 SNHLY, CDR2 FYNNEI. V lost 7 bases, J lost 4 bases, and 4 bases stayed unmatched. The CDR3 sequence is 12 residues long. CDR3 sequence reads: CASTQQGYEQYF. The CDR3 nucleotides read TGTGCCAGCACCCAACAGGGGTACGAGCAGTACTTC.

This chain links TRBV7-2 with TRBJ2-7; D may match TRBD1 or TRBD2 (5 bases each). The CDR3 length is 17 residues. V lost 0 bases to trimming and J lost 0 bases, with 15 bases between them. The germline CDR1 and CDR2 sequences are SGHTA and FQGNSA. In DNA form, the CDR3 reads TGTGCCAGCAGCTTAGCCCCCGTCCGGGGCCTCTCCTACGAGCAGTACTTC. As protein: CASSLAPVRGLSYEQYF.

The CDR3 spells CASSQVEQYF. The CDR3 coding sequence is TGCGCCAGCAGCCAAGTCGAGCAGTACTTC. The chain uses TRBV4-1 and TRBJ2-7, with D uncertain. This CDR3 spans 10 amino acids. Germline V lookup: CDR1 MGHRA, CDR2 YSYEKL. V was pared by 1 base and J by 6 bases, with 1 base between.

The genes are TRBV24-1 and TRBJ2-1, with a weak D call TRBD1 (5 bases). Trimming pared 7 bases from V and 6 bases from J, leaving 21 bases between. The CDR3 contains 16 residues. CDR1 is KGHDR and CDR2 is SFDVKD in the germline V gene. CDR3 sequence reads: CATSPSGQASFNEQFF. Written as DNA, the CDR3 is TGTGCCACCAGCCCGTCAGGGCAGGCCTCATTCAATGAGCAGTTCTTC.

The chain is built from TRBV7-2 and TRBJ1-4; D remains ambiguous. The germline gives CDR1 SGHTA, CDR2 FQGNSA. This CDR3 spans 14 amino acids. Trimming removed 10 bases from V and 0 bases from J, with 12 bases in between. CDR3 in amino acids: CATRPSATNEKLFF. The CDR3, as DNA: TGTGCCACGCGGCCCTCCGCAACTAATGAAAAACTGTTTTTT.

The J gene is TRBJ2-5, the V gene TRBV2, with a weak D call TRBD1 (5 bases). Germline V CDR1 and CDR2: SNHLY, FYNNEI. V was shortened by 7 bases and J by 5 bases, with 8 bases between the two germline ends. The CDR3 totals 11 residues. This CDR3 reads CASTGWETQYF. The CDR3 nucleotides read TGTGCCAGCACAGGGTGGGAGACCCAGTACTTC.

J is TRBJ2-7 and V is TRBV19, with 11 bases aligning to TRBD2. CDR1 and CDR2 from the germline V gene are LNHDA and SQIVND (reference sequence). CDR3 length: 15 amino acids. Losses at the gene ends were 4 bases for V and 7 bases for J; bases not matched to a gene: 9. The CDR3 region is CASSTLLAGAGEQYF. The CDR3 DNA reads TGTGCCAGTAGTACCTTACTAGCGGGGGCTGGAGAGCAGTACTTC. The full variable domain, rest sourced from reference TRBV19 and TRBJ2-7, is DGGITQSPKYLFRKEGQNVTLSCEQNLNHDAMYWYRQDPGQGLRLIYYSQIVNDFQKGDIAEGYSVSREKKESFPLTVTSAQKNPTAFYLCASSTLLAGAGEQYFGPGTRLTVT.